This TCR beta chain was documented in a study of T cell responses to AZD1222 COVID-19 vaccine. The CDR3 runs to 13 residues. The V gene's germline CDR1 is SNHLY and CDR2 FYNNEI. V lost 4 bases, J lost 13 bases, and 14 bases lay in between. Turning to this clone: Its antigen is not known.

Here immunoSEQ multiplex PCR was the method, and the copy in TCRdb shows in-frame clones only, minus some. This table holds about 150,000 clones, approximately 85% found once. Whole-study findings and limits: Following two doses of AZD1222, Spike-specific TCR breadth and depth rose.

The receptor was derived from an adult who received the MenACWY meningococcal vaccine as a control. The V gene is TRBV2, the J gene TRBJ1-6; D is undetermined. The sample in question was peripheral blood, obtained 28 days after the second dose of the MenACWY control vaccine. This CDR3 reads CASSGTLPFPLHF. The DNA of the CDR3 is TGTGCCAGCAGTGGGACTCTCCCCTTCCCCCTCCACTTT. The full variable domain, in which reference TRBV2 and TRBJ1-6 provide the parts outside the CDR3, is EPEVTQTPSHQVTQMGQEVILRCVPISNHLYFYWYRQILGQKVEFLVSFYNNEISEKSEIFDDQFSVERPDGSNFTLKIRSTKLEDSAMYFCASSGTLPFPLHFGNGTRLTVT.